This entry lists 27 T cell receptor beta chains sequenced from one sample in a study of T cells in Graves' hyperthyroidism and ophthalmopathy. RNA transcripts served as the template for amplifying TCR beta CDR3 regions. The HTBI primer set drove a first-round RT-PCR of the TCR CDR3. MiXCR, applied by TCRdb to the multiplex PCR reads, yields one record per CDR3 protein. The sample has more than 500,000 distinct CDR3 sequences, roughly 16% seen once. Sequenced sample: blood. The receptors stem from a woman aged 30 to 39 with Graves' ophthalmopathy.

V usage is TRBV13 and J usage is TRBJ1-1; no firm D call. Trimming removed 5 bases at V and 5 bases at J, with 15 bases between. The CDR3 is 14 residues long. CDR1 and CDR2 (germline): PRHDT, FYEKMQ (reference sequence). The CDR3 loop reads CASSHWTPGTEAFF. The CDR3, as DNA: TGTGCCAGCAGCCATTGGACCCCGGGGACTGAAGCTTTCTTT.

The chain recombines TRBV7-2 with TRBJ2-7, with D possibly matching TRBD1 (6 bases). This CDR3 has 14 amino acids. V dropped 1 base and J dropped 7 bases, with 14 bases sitting between them. Germline values: CDR1 SGHTA, CDR2 FQGNSA. DNA of the CDR3: TGTGCCAGCAGCTTAGGGGCAGGGGTCGAGGAGCAGTACTTC. Translated: CASSLGAGVEEQYF.

This clonotype was detected many times. The CDR3 sequence is CASSPVAGGPWEQYF. The CDR3 DNA sequence: TGTGCCAGCAGTCCGGTAGCGGGAGGGCCTTGGGAGCAGTACTTC. The chain uses TRBV28 and TRBJ2-7, with 11 positions matching TRBD2. The germline CDR1 and CDR2 sequences are MDHEN and SYDVKM. The CDR3 contains 15 residues. J lost 7 bases, V lost 5 bases, and 10 bases had no gene match.

The chain is built from TRBV12-3 or TRBV12-4 and TRBJ1-2; D is unresolved. This CDR3 has 13 residues. V was shortened by 1 base and J by 8 bases, with 11 bases between the two germline ends. The CDR3 here is CASSLVGETGYTF. The CDR3 DNA reads TGTGCCAGCAGTTTAGTTGGGGAGACGGGCTACACCTTC.

V is TRBV28 and J is TRBJ2-2; D may be TRBD2 (7 bases). The CDR3 spans 13 residues. The ends were cut back, 6 bases at V and 6 bases at J, with 11 bases in the middle. Germline V gene sequence: CDR1 MDHEN, CDR2 SYDVKM. The CDR3 here is CASRGGAPGELFF. In nucleotides, the CDR3 is TGTGCCAGCAGGGGGGGGGCTCCCGGGGAGCTGTTTTTT.

This chain links TRBV30 with TRBJ2-6, with TRBD1 matching 8 bases. V shed 5 bases and J 0 bases; nucleotides not matched to a gene: 6. CDR3 size: 16 residues. Germline values: CDR1 GTSNPN, CDR2 SVGIG (reference sequence). CDR3 protein: CAWSGTGYSGANVLTF. The CDR3 region has the DNA TGTGCCTGGTCCGGGACAGGATACTCTGGGGCCAACGTCCTGACTTTC.

This clonotype was seen at least ten times. The V gene is TRBV7-2, the J gene TRBJ2-3; 9 nucleotides match TRBD1. V was clipped by 7 bases and J by 6 bases; unmatched bases: 11. CDR3 size: 15 residues. Germline V gene data show CDR1 as SGHTA and CDR2 as FQGNSA. DNA of the CDR3: TGTGCCAGCACTAAACAGGGGGCCGGTATGGATACGCAGTATTTT. Its translation is CASTKQGAGMDTQYF.

This chain uses TRBV6-1 with TRBJ1-2; 7 bases match TRBD1. CDR1 is MNHNS and CDR2 is SASEGT in the germline V gene. The CDR3 runs 14 residues. V lost 6 bases, J lost 1 base, and 5 bases stayed unmatched. The CDR3 DNA sequence: TGTGCCAGCAGGAGGGCAGGGGGTAACTATGGCTACACCTTC. This gives the protein CASRRAGGNYGYTF.

This clonotype came up many times. The rearrangement uses TRBV2 and TRBJ1-5; no clear D gene. The CDR3 consists of 13 residues. From germline, CDR1 is SNHLY and CDR2 FYNNEI. V dropped 4 bases and J dropped 6 bases, with 10 bases sitting between them. The CDR3 region is CASSVRQSQPQHF. DNA for the CDR3: TGTGCCAGCAGTGTTAGGCAATCTCAGCCCCAGCATTTT.

The rearrangement joins TRBV3-1 to TRBJ2-2; no reliable D call. Trimming shortened V by 1 base and J by 0 bases, and 12 bases separated the two germline ends. The CDR3 totals 17 residues. CDR1 is LGHDT, CDR2 YNNKEL, per germline (reference sequence). CDR3 amino acids: CASSQGQELTNTGELFF. CDR3 nucleotides: TGTGCCAGCAGCCAAGGGCAGGAACTTACGAACACCGGGGAGCTGTTTTTT.

CDR3: CAWRGTGLGTDTQYF. The CDR3 DNA follows: TGTGCCTGGAGGGGAACGGGACTAGGCACAGATACGCAGTATTTT. V is TRBV30 and J is TRBJ2-3; TRBD2 agrees at 8 bases. The CDR3 is 15 residues long. Per the germline V gene, CDR1 is GTSNPN and CDR2 is SVGIG (reference sequence). V dropped 3 bases and J dropped 1; count of bases not matched to a gene: 6.

Ten or more counts support this clonotype. This chain joins TRBV6-1 and TRBJ1-2; 8 bases map to TRBD1. V dropped 6 bases and J dropped 1; count of bases not matched to a gene: 4. Germline loops: CDR1 MNHNS, CDR2 SASEGT. The CDR3 contains 14 residues. This CDR3 reads CASSRDRNNYGYTF. DNA of the CDR3: TGTGCCAGCAGCCGGGACAGGAATAACTATGGCTACACCTTC.

This chain links TRBV20-1 with TRBJ1-6; 8 bases match TRBD1. In germline, CDR1 is DFQATT, CDR2 SNEGSKA (reference sequence). The CDR3 runs 14 residues. Trimming cost V 4 bases and J 5 bases; bases outside gene matches: 4. The CDR3 reads CSATRGQDNSPLHF. CDR3 nucleotide sequence: TGCAGTGCTACCAGGGGGCAGGATAATTCACCCCTCCACTTT.

The table lists this clonotype with a few counts. The gene calls are TRBV11-2 and TRBJ2-7, with D uncertain. There are 14 residues in the CDR3. The V gene's germline CDR1 is SGHAT and CDR2 FQNNGV. Trimming took off 0 bases at V and 3 bases at J, with 9 bases between the two ends. CDR3: CASSLESRLYEQYF. The CDR3 DNA reads as TGTGCCAGCAGCTTAGAAAGCAGACTCTACGAGCAGTACTTC. The full variable domain, completed using reference TRBV11-2 and TRBJ2-7, is EAGVAQSPRYKIIEKRQSVAFWCNPISGHATLYWYQQILGQGPKLLIQFQNNGVVDDSQLPKDRFSAERLKGVDSTLKIQPAKLEDSAVYLCASSLESRLYEQYFGPGTRLTVT.

This clonotype has just a few counts. The V and J genes are TRBV7-6 and TRBJ2-3, with 11 nucleotides matching TRBD1. The CDR3 is 17 residues long. CDR1 is SGHVS and CDR2 is FNYEAQ in the germline V gene. Germline trimming cut 1 base from V and 6 bases from J; bases unmatched to any gene: 9. CDR3: CASSLGPGQGAGDTQYF. CDR3 in DNA: TGTGCCAGCAGCTTAGGTCCCGGACAGGGGGCGGGTGATACGCAGTATTTT.

This clonotype was counted only a few times. In DNA form, the CDR3 reads TGTGCCAGCAGCTTGACAGGGTTAACCGGGGAGCTGTTTTTT. Translation: CASSLTGLTGELFF. V is TRBV5-6 and J is TRBJ2-2; TRBD1 might be the D (6 bases). The CDR3 is 14 amino acids. Germline lookup yields CDR1 SGHDT and CDR2 YYEEEE. Trimming cost V 1 base and J 5 bases, with 9 bases left between them.

The table lists this clonotype with a few counts. The chain recombines TRBV6-9 with TRBJ1-1; unclear D gene. V lost 4 bases to trimming and J lost 5 bases, with 14 bases between them. The CDR3 sequence is 14 residues long. Germline V CDR1 and CDR2: MNHGY, SVAAGI. CDR3 amino acids: CASSSEPPRTEAFF. CDR3 coding DNA: TGTGCCAGCAGTTCCGAACCCCCGCGGACTGAAGCTTTCTTT.

The chain joins TRBV5-6 to TRBJ2-7; 9 nucleotides agree with TRBD2. The CDR3 is made up of 16 amino acids. Germline V gene data show CDR1 as SGHDT and CDR2 as YYEEEE. V dropped 5 bases and J dropped 1; count of bases not matched to a gene: 10. CDR3 protein: CASRAIWTSESYEQYF. In DNA form, the CDR3 reads TGTGCCAGCAGGGCTATTTGGACTAGCGAGTCCTACGAGCAGTACTTC.

This clonotype was picked up a small number of times. The chain carries TRBV24-1 and TRBJ1-5, with a possible D match to TRBD1 (5 bases). Trimming removed 4 bases at V and 0 bases at J, with 9 bases between. The CDR3 consists of 15 residues. The germline V gene encodes CDR1 KGHDR and CDR2 SFDVKD. The CDR3 loop reads CATSEGLYSNQPQHF. CDR3 sequence (DNA): TGTGCCACCAGTGAGGGGCTCTATAGCAATCAGCCCCAGCATTTT.

This clonotype has just a few counts. This chain joins TRBV18 and TRBJ1-4, with TRBD1 identical over 7 bases. Trimming took 3 bases from V and 6 from J; bases not matched to a gene: 16. CDR1 and CDR2 (germline): KGHSH, LQKENI. The CDR3 has 18 amino acids. CDR3 residues: CASSPLRQGGAGDEKLFF. As DNA, the CDR3 is TGTGCCAGCTCACCCCTCCGCCAAGGGGGCGCCGGGGATGAAAAACTGTTTTTT.

The rearrangement uses TRBV18 and TRBJ2-1, with D perhaps TRBD2 (5 bases). Germline V gene data show CDR1 as KGHSH and CDR2 as LQKENI. This CDR3 spans 15 amino acids. Trimming took off 3 bases at V and 2 bases at J, with 11 bases between the two ends. The CDR3 DNA follows: TGTGCCAGCTCACCCACCGGGATACCCTACAATGAGCAGTTCTTC. This sequence encodes CASSPTGIPYNEQFF.

The J gene is TRBJ2-7, the V gene TRBV20-1, with TRBD2 identical over 13 bases. This CDR3 comprises 14 residues. Germline V CDR1 and CDR2: DFQATT, SNEGSKA (reference sequence). CDR3 in DNA: TGCAGCGTTGATGGGACTAGCGGGACCTACGAGCAGTACTTC. This translates into CSVDGTSGTYEQYF.

A few counts support this clonotype. The CDR3 region has the DNA TGTGCCAGCAGTTACAGGGGGGGGGGTGAGCAGTTCTTC. Its translation is CASSYRGGGEQFF. The V and J genes are TRBV6-2 or TRBV6-3 and TRBJ2-1; possible D gene TRBD2, 7 bases. Deletions cut 2 bases from V and 9 bases from J, with 11 bases between. Germline V gene data show CDR1 as MNHEY and CDR2 as SVGEGT. The CDR3 is made up of 13 amino acids.

The chain has TRBV6-1 and TRBJ2-2, with D unclear. Per the germline V gene, CDR1 is MNHNS and CDR2 is SASEGT. Trimming removed 8 bases at V and 4 bases at J, with 11 bases between. CDR3 length: 13 residues. CDR3 in amino acids: CASANRLTGELFF. The CDR3 nucleotides are TGTGCCAGCGCCAACCGTCTCACCGGGGAGCTGTTTTTT.

This clonotype was seen many times. This chain connects TRBV24-1 to TRBJ1-2; maybe TRBD1 (6 bases). The CDR3 has 14 residues. V was pared by 4 bases and J by 6 bases, with 14 bases between. The germline V gene encodes CDR1 KGHDR and CDR2 SFDVKD. CDR3 DNA sequence: TGTGCCACCAGTGACGGGGGCGATGTAGATGGCTACACCTTC. Encoded protein: CATSDGGDVDGYTF.

This clonotype has ten or more counts. The rearrangement joins TRBV28 to TRBJ1-4, with 10 bases lining up with TRBD1. The CDR3 totals 17 residues. J lost 7 bases, V lost 6 bases, and 14 bases had no gene match. CDR1 and CDR2 from the germline V gene are MDHEN and SYDVKM. The CDR3 loop reads CASSPGGQGTLGEKLFF. CDR3 nucleotides: TGTGCCAGCAGCCCTGGGGGACAGGGGACCTTAGGTGAAAAACTGTTTTTT.

Ten or more counts support this clonotype. The chain couples TRBV4-3 to TRBJ1-5; no firm D call. V was pared by 0 bases and J by 4 bases, with 10 bases between. The CDR3 contains 15 residues. In germline, CDR1 is LGHNA, CDR2 YSLEER. The CDR3 is CASSQDFSDNQPQHF. In nucleotides, the CDR3 is TGCGCCAGCAGCCAAGATTTCAGCGATAATCAGCCCCAGCATTTT.